The 8 T cell receptor beta chains in this list originate from one sample, sequenced in a study of shared T cell receptors in the human thymus. Using immunoSEQ multiplex PCR, the repertoire was profiled, and TCRdb retains in-frame clones only, with some absent. The table lists about 660,000 clones, around nine tenths of them singletons. These data were likewise used in another study, on human thymus T cells.

Sequencing input: thymocytes. The receptors derive from a boy under two years old with a congenital heart defect.

The chain is built from TRBV13 and TRBJ2-5, with 11 bases aligning to TRBD2. This CDR3 is built from 16 residues. V lost 1 base to trimming and J lost 4 bases; unmatched junction nucleotides: 5. Germline values: CDR1 PRHDT, CDR2 FYEKMQ (reference sequence). CDR3 coding DNA: TGTGCCAGCAGCTTAGATCTAGCGGGAGGCTCAGAGACCCAGTACTTC. Amino acid sequence: CASSLDLAGGSETQYF.

V is TRBV10-2 and J is TRBJ2-2; TRBD2 aligns across 11 bases. With 5 bases clipped from V and 3 bases from J, the junction kept 5 bases outside the gene matches. The germline CDR1 and CDR2 sequences are WSHSY and SAAADI. CDR3 length: 16 amino acids. CDR3 coding DNA: TGCGCCAGCAGTCTGCTAGCGGGGGGACACACCGGGGAGCTGTTTTTT. It specifies CASSLLAGGHTGELFF.

The chain combines TRBV27 with TRBJ2-7; TRBD2 aligns across 10 bases. Germline V gives CDR1 MNHEY, CDR2 SMNVEV (reference sequence). With V trimmed by 5 bases and J by 0 bases, 13 bases remained unmatched. The CDR3 has 18 amino acids. CDR3: CASSTGMTPSGGSYEQYF. The CDR3 DNA follows: TGTGCCAGCAGTACAGGAATGACCCCTAGCGGGGGCTCCTACGAGCAGTACTTC.

The chain uses TRBV19 and TRBJ2-5, with no clear D. This CDR3 has 14 residues. Germline values: CDR1 LNHDA, CDR2 SQIVND (reference sequence). Trimming cost V 5 bases and J 1 base, with 11 bases left between them. Written as DNA, the CDR3 is TGTGCCAGTAGTCCAGATCCCCCCCAAGAGACCCAGTACTTC. This translates into CASSPDPPQETQYF. Looking up the rest from reference TRBV19 and TRBJ2-5 gives the full variable domain: DGGITQSPKYLFRKEGQNVTLSCEQNLNHDAMYWYRQDPGQGLRLIYYSQIVNDFQKGDIAEGYSVSREKKESFPLTVTSAQKNPTAFYLCASSPDPPQETQYFGPGTRLLVL.

This clone was seen only once. Other DNA sequences from this sample encode an identical CDR3 as well. The V gene is TRBV29-1, the J gene TRBJ2-2, with TRBD1 identical over 8 bases. CDR1 is SQVTM and CDR2 is ANQGSEA in the germline V gene. V dropped 6 bases and J dropped 4; count of bases not matched to a gene: 1. CDR3 size: 12 residues. The CDR3 nucleotides are TGCAGCGTAACAGGGGGCACCGGGGAGCTGTTTTTT. As protein: CSVTGGTGELFF.

This chain uses TRBV6-4 with TRBJ2-1, with TRBD2 matching over 9 bases. The V gene end was trimmed by 5 bases and the J gene end by 5 bases; junction bases not matched to a gene: 13. Germline V gives CDR1 MRHNA, CDR2 SNTAGT. The CDR3 covers 17 residues. CDR3 residues: CASSHTGASGAHNEQFF. CDR3 nucleotide sequence: TGTGCCAGCAGTCACACCGGGGCTAGCGGGGCCCACAATGAGCAGTTCTTC.

The chain carries TRBV2 and TRBJ2-3; D possibly corresponds to TRBD2 (5 bases). The CDR3 spans 13 residues. CDR1 is SNHLY and CDR2 is FYNNEI in the germline V gene. Here the CDR3 reads CAMEDSFTDTQYF. The CDR3 nucleotides are TGTGCTATGGAGGACTCCTTCACAGATACGCAGTATTTT.

The chain carries TRBV27 and TRBJ2-3; 7 positions agree with TRBD1. This CDR3 region has 15 residues. Trimming cost V 8 bases and J 2 bases; bases outside gene matches: 10. Germline V lookup: CDR1 MNHEY, CDR2 SMNVEV (reference sequence). The CDR3 is CASALGRGTTDTQYF. The CDR3 DNA reads as TGTGCCAGCGCCCTAGGCAGGGGGACCACAGATACGCAGTATTTT.